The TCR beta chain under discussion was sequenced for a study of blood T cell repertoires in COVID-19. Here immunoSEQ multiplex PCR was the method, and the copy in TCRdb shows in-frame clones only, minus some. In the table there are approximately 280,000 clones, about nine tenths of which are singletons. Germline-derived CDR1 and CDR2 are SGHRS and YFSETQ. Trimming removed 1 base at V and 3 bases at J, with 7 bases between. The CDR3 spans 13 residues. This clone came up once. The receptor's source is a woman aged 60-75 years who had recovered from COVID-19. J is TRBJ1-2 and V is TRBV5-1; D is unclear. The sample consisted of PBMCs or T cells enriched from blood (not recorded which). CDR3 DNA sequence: TGCGCCAGCAGCTTGAGCGCGGACTATGGCTACACCTTC. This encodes CASSLSADYGYTF.